What follows are 12 T cell receptor beta chains derived from one specimen sequenced in a study of blood T cell repertoires in COVID-19. Assay used: immunoSEQ multiplex PCR; TCRdb lists only in-frame clones, some missing. The sample shows roughly 280,000 clones, about nine tenths of them seen only once. Sequenced input: peripheral blood. The receptors were gathered from a man aged 45-60 years with acute or convalescent COVID-19.

J is TRBJ1-1 and V is TRBV6-5; 8 bases are shared with TRBD1. Unmatched junction bases numbered 4, after V lost 6 bases and J lost 1 base. Germline loops: CDR1 MNHEY, CDR2 SVGAGI. This CDR3 is built from 14 residues. CDR3 in amino acids: CASRSGQGNTEAFF. The CDR3 DNA reads as TGTGCCAGCAGATCTGGACAGGGGAACACTGAAGCTTTCTTT.

The V and J genes are TRBV3-1 (or the pseudogene TRBV3-2) and TRBJ2-7; 7 positions match TRBD1. The CDR3 loop spans 14 amino acids. The V segment lost 7 bases and the J segment 1 base; nucleotides outside the gene matches: 7. The germline V gene encodes CDR1 LGHDT and CDR2 YNNKEL (reference sequence). This CDR3 is CASTPGQTSYEQYF. CDR3 DNA: TGTGCCAGCACACCGGGACAGACGTCCTACGAGCAGTACTTC.

The V call is TRBV19, the J call TRBJ2-1; 8 bases are shared with TRBD2. The germline V gene encodes CDR1 LNHDA and CDR2 SQIVND (reference sequence). V trimming: 1 base; J trimming: 7 bases; junction bases outside the gene matches: 15. This CDR3 is built from 18 residues. This CDR3 is CASSIGTLGGGLLNEQFF. The CDR3 DNA reads TGTGCCAGTAGTATAGGGACCCTTGGCGGGGGGTTATTGAATGAGCAGTTCTTC.

The chain combines TRBV4-1 with TRBJ1-1, with TRBD1 identical over 7 bases. CDR1 and CDR2 (germline): MGHRA, YSYEKL. The CDR3 totals 14 residues. V was pared by 4 bases and J by 4 bases, with 6 bases of the junction left unmatched. This chain's CDR3 is CASSPRGAGTEAFF. CDR3 DNA sequence: TGCGCCAGCAGCCCCAGGGGGGCGGGCACTGAAGCTTTCTTT.

The chain is built from TRBV3-1 (or the pseudogene TRBV3-2) and TRBJ2-5, with D maybe TRBD2 (5 bases). The CDR3 length is 14 residues. Trimming took off 0 bases at V and 7 bases at J, with 12 bases between the two ends. Germline V CDR1 and CDR2: LGHDT, YNNKEL (reference sequence). CDR3 sequence reads: CASSQDAAAGTQYF. The CDR3 nucleotides are TGTGCCAGCAGCCAAGACGCAGCCGCGGGGACCCAGTACTTC.

The chain carries TRBV3-1 (or the pseudogene TRBV3-2) and TRBJ2-2; D possibly corresponds to TRBD1 (7 bases). The V gene lost 1 base and the J gene lost 4 bases, with 13 bases spanning the gap. The CDR3 consists of 16 residues. In germline, CDR1 is LGHDT, CDR2 YNNKEL (reference sequence). The CDR3 DNA reads as TGTGCCAGCAGCCAAGGTACTCAGGGGGGCACCGGGGAGCTGTTTTTT. As protein: CASSQGTQGGTGELFF.

The genes are TRBV3-1 (or the pseudogene TRBV3-2) and TRBJ2-5; 8 bases map to TRBD2. This CDR3 contains 17 residues. In germline, CDR1 is LGHDT, CDR2 YNNKEL (reference sequence). Unmatched junction bases numbered 12, after V lost 1 base and J lost 5 bases. This chain's CDR3 is CASSQAPPGGAGETQYF. Written as DNA, the CDR3 is TGTGCCAGCAGCCAAGCCCCCCCGGGGGGGGCAGGGGAGACCCAGTACTTC.

Written as DNA, the CDR3 is TGTGCCAGCAGCTTTTTCGGGGGAAACACCGGGGAGCTGTTTTTT. It specifies CASSFFGGNTGELFF. V and J are TRBV5-4 and TRBJ2-2; a possible D gene is TRBD2 (6 bases). Germline lookup yields CDR1 SGHNT and CDR2 YYREEE (reference sequence). This CDR3 has 15 amino acids. Trimming left V 2 bases short and J 2 bases short, with 10 bases between.

The V and J genes are TRBV5-1 and TRBJ1-6, with 8 bases lining up with TRBD1. Germline-derived CDR1 and CDR2 are SGHRS and YFSETQ. J was trimmed by 6 bases and V by 7 bases; bases with no gene match: 6. The CDR3 extends over 14 amino acids. CDR3 coding DNA: TGCGCCAGCTCCCAGGGGGCAGGTAATTCACCCCTCCACTTT. Residues: CASSQGAGNSPLHF.

V gene TRBV7-9 combines with J gene TRBJ2-6; tentative D call: TRBD2 (5 bases). The germline gives CDR1 SEHNR, CDR2 FQNEAQ (reference sequence). CDR3 length: 18 residues. Trimming cost V 5 bases and J 0 bases, with 17 bases left between them. CDR3 residues: CASSPPIGGISGANVLTF. The DNA for the CDR3 is TGTGCCAGCAGCCCCCCCATTGGAGGTATCTCTGGGGCCAACGTCCTGACTTTC. Full variable domain (remainder filled in from reference TRBV7-9 and TRBJ2-6): DTGVSQNPRHKITKRGQNVTFRCDPISEHNRLYWYRQTLGQGPEFLTYFQNEAQLEKSRLLSDRFSAERPKGSFSTLEIQRTEQGDSAMYLCASSPPIGGISGANVLTFGAGSRLTVL.

V usage is TRBV6-6 and J usage is TRBJ1-2; D perhaps matches TRBD1 (6 bases). The CDR3 loop spans 16 amino acids. Germline V gene data show CDR1 as MNHNY and CDR2 as SVGAGI (reference sequence). The germline V and J ends were trimmed by 4 bases and 0 bases, with 15 bases remaining between them. CDR3 DNA sequence: TGTGCCAGCAGTTTTCTAAGGACAGAAGCTAACTATGGCTACACCTTC. This codes for CASSFLRTEANYGYTF.

Details on this clone: Additional DNA sequences in this sample encode the identical CDR3. Written as DNA, the CDR3 is TGTGCCAGCAGTGAAATGGGGGACAGGGATTATTACAATGAGCAGTTCTTC. As protein: CASSEMGDRDYYNEQFF. This chain joins TRBV2 and TRBJ2-1; 9 nucleotides agree with TRBD1. After removal of 2 bases from V and 4 bases from J, the junction contained 9 bases not matched to a gene. This CDR3 is 17 amino acids long. In germline, CDR1 is SNHLY, CDR2 FYNNEI.